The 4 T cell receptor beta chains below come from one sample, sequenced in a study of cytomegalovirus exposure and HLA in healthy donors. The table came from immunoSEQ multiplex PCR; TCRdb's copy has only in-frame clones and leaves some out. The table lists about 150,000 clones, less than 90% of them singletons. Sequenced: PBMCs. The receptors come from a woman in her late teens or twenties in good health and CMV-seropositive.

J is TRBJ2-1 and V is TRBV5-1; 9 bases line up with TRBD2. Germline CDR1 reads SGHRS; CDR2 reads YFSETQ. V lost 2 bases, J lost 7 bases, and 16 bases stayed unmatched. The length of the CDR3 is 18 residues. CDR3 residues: CASSFLGFGGRASNEQFF. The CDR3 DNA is TGCGCCAGCAGCTTTTTGGGCTTCGGCGGGAGGGCCTCAAATGAGCAGTTCTTC.

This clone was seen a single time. The CDR3 nucleotides are TGCGCCAGCACCATCCCAAGCGGGCCTGTTACTAGCACAGATACGCAGTATTTT. Translating gives CASTIPSGPVTSTDTQYF. The J gene is TRBJ2-3, the V gene TRBV5-1; D perhaps matches TRBD2 (6 bases). Trimming shortened V by 6 bases and J by 0 bases, and 23 bases separated the two germline ends. The CDR3 is 18 residues long. Germline V gene data show CDR1 as SGHRS and CDR2 as YFSETQ.

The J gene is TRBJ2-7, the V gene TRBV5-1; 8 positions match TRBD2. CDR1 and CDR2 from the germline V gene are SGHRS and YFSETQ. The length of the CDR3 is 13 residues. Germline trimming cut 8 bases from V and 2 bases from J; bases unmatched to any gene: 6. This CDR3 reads CARRLASPYEQYF. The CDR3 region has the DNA TGCGCCAGAAGACTAGCGAGTCCCTACGAGCAGTACTTC.

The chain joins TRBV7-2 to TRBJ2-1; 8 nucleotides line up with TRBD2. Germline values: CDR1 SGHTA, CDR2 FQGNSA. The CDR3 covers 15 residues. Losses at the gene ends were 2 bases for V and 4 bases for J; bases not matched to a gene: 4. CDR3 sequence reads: CASSLLPSGYNEQFF. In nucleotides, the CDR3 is TGTGCCAGCAGCTTATTGCCTAGCGGGTACAATGAGCAGTTCTTC. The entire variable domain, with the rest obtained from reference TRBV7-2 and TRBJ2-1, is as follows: GAGVSQSPSNKVTEKGKDVELRCDPISGHTALYWYRQSLGQGLEFLIYFQGNSAPDKSGLPSDRFSAERTGGSVSTLTIQRTQQEDSAVYLCASSLLPSGYNEQFFGPGTRLTVL.